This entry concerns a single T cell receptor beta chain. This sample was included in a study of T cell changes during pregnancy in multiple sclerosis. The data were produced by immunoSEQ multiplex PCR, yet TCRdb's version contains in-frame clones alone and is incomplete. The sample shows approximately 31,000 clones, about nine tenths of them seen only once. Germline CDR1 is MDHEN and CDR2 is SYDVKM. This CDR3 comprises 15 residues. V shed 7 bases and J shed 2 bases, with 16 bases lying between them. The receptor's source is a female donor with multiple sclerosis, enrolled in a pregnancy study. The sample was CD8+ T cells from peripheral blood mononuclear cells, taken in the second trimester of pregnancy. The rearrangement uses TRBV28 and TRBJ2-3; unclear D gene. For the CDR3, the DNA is TGTGCCAGCACCCGCGAAAGAGTTAACACAGATACGCAGTATTTT. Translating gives CASTRERVNTDTQYF.